This entry lists 9 T cell receptor beta chains sequenced from one sample in a study of CD8+CD57+ T cells in acquired aplastic anemia. Patients sequenced had flow cytometry evidence of CD8+CD57+ cell expansion. The study profiled TCR beta VDJ and CDR3 using genomic DNA as template. TCRdb processed the reads anew with MiXCR; each CDR3 protein has one entry. The sample includes approximately 98,000 distinct CDR3 sequences, around 70% seen only once; the top ten take around three fifths. The sequenced material came from sorted CD4+, CD8+, or CD8+CD57+ T cells (not recorded which) from PBMCs. The receptor set was obtained from a human donor with aplastic anemia.

This clonotype has ten or more counts. The chain has TRBV4-1 and TRBJ1-2; D may be TRBD1 (6 bases). The length of the CDR3 is 15 residues. Trimming shortened V by 0 bases and J by 3 bases, and 11 bases separated the two germline ends. The germline V gene has CDR1 MGHRA and CDR2 YSYEKL. Written as DNA, the CDR3 is TGCGCCAGCAGCCAAGATCGAGCAGGGGACTATGGCTACACCTTC. Translated: CASSQDRAGDYGYTF.

J is TRBJ1-6 and V is TRBV2; TRBD1 is a possible D gene (6 bases). Trimming left V 6 bases short and J 5 bases short, with 14 bases between. This CDR3 contains 15 residues. Germline V CDR1 and CDR2: SNHLY, FYNNEI. The CDR3 bases are TGTGCCAGCAGCTTGGGGGCGGGGGATAATTCACCCCTCCACTTT. Translation: CASSLGAGDNSPLHF.

At least ten counts were recorded for this clonotype. The chain couples TRBV7-9 to TRBJ1-2; a weak D match, TRBD1 (6 bases). The CDR3 has 14 amino acids. V lost 5 bases and J 8 bases, leaving 18 bases between the germline ends. Germline V CDR1 and CDR2: SEHNR, FQNEAQ (reference sequence). CDR3 nucleotide sequence: TGTGCCAGCAGCGACTCGAGAGACAGGCACGGCTACACCTTC. It codes for CASSDSRDRHGYTF.

This clonotype was seen only a few times. The chain carries TRBV7-9 and TRBJ2-5, with unresolved D. The CDR3 contains 11 residues. Germline V gene sequence: CDR1 SEHNR, CDR2 FQNEAQ (reference sequence). V was trimmed by 5 bases and J by 5 bases, leaving 6 bases between them. The CDR3 region is CASSQLETQYF. The DNA for the CDR3 is TGTGCCAGCAGCCAGCTCGAGACCCAGTACTTC.

This sequence joins TRBV7-9 and TRBJ2-7; D call uncertain. The V gene's germline CDR1 is SEHNR and CDR2 FQNEAQ (reference sequence). The V gene lost 2 bases and the J gene lost 6 bases, with 5 bases spanning the gap. The CDR3 consists of 11 residues. The CDR3 DNA reads TGTGCCAGCAGCTTATCGGTCGAGCAGTACTTC. Translated: CASSLSVEQYF. The variable domain in full, completed from reference TRBV7-9 and TRBJ2-7, reads DTGVSQNPRHKITKRGQNVTFRCDPISEHNRLYWYRQTLGQGPEFLTYFQNEAQLEKSRLLSDRFSAERPKGSFSTLEIQRTEQGDSAMYLCASSLSVEQYFGPGTRLTVT.

This clonotype was seen once. The V and J genes are TRBV20-1 and TRBJ2-7; a possible D gene is TRBD1 (6 bases). With 6 bases removed from V and 6 bases from J, the gap between germline ends came to 18 bases. This CDR3 region has 13 residues. The germline V gene has CDR1 DFQATT and CDR2 SNEGSKA (reference sequence). The CDR3 here is CSAVYRASGEQYF. The CDR3 nucleotides are TGCAGTGCCGTTTACAGGGCCTCGGGCGAGCAGTACTTC.

At least ten counts were recorded for this clonotype. This sequence joins TRBV30 and TRBJ1-5; D not certain. Germline V CDR1 and CDR2: GTSNPN, SVGIG (reference sequence). The CDR3 has 13 residues. Deletions cut 1 base from V and 5 bases from J, with 9 bases between. The chain's CDR3 is CAWSGTHHQPQHF. The CDR3 coding sequence is TGTGCCTGGAGTGGGACCCATCATCAGCCCCAGCATTTT.

This clonotype has a single count. The chain couples TRBV7-8 to TRBJ1-1; TRBD1 aligns across 11 bases. The CDR3 spans 14 residues. The germline V gene has CDR1 SGHVS and CDR2 FQNEAQ. With 5 bases clipped from V and 2 bases from J, the junction kept 1 base outside the gene matches. DNA of the CDR3: TGTGCCAGCAGCGGACAGGGGGCAAACACTGAAGCTTTCTTT. Amino acid sequence: CASSGQGANTEAFF. Full variable domain (rest looked up from reference TRBV7-8 and TRBJ1-1): GAGVSQSPRYKVAKRGQDVALRCDPISGHVSLFWYQQALGQGPEFLTYFQNEAQLDKSGLPSDRFFAERPEGSVSTLKIQRTQQEDSAVYLCASSGQGANTEAFFGQGTRLTVV.

The gene calls are TRBV24-1 and TRBJ2-5, with 14 bases aligning to TRBD2. With 5 bases clipped from V and 5 bases from J, the junction kept 9 bases outside the gene matches. Germline CDR1 KGHDR, CDR2 SFDVKD. The CDR3 covers 17 residues. CDR3: CATSGHGTSGSSETQYF. The CDR3 DNA reads as TGTGCCACCAGTGGACACGGGACTAGCGGGAGTAGCGAGACCCAGTACTTC.